The 9 T cell receptor beta chains below were found in one sample sequenced in a study of shared clonotypes between healthy human individuals. TCRdb keeps only in-frame clones here, not all; method: immunoSEQ multiplex PCR. Of 2 million to 3 million clones listed, approximately 90% are singletons. The sequenced sample consisted of naive CD4+ T cells sorted from blood. The subset is: CD45RA+ positively selected. Source of these receptors: a man younger than 30 in good health.

The V gene is TRBV28, the J gene TRBJ1-6; D is perhaps TRBD1 (5 bases). The CDR3 length is 13 residues. CDR1 is MDHEN and CDR2 is SYDVKM in the germline V gene. V was clipped by 8 bases and J by 6 bases, with 11 bases between them. CDR3 bases: TGTGCCAGCGGGGGGTCACGTAATTCACCCCTCCACTTT. It is translated as CASGGSRNSPLHF.

The J gene is TRBJ1-1, the V gene TRBV5-1, with D possibly matching TRBD1 (6 bases). V dropped 4 bases and J dropped 0 bases, with 10 bases sitting between them. CDR3 length: 14 amino acids. Germline assignment: CDR1 SGHRS and CDR2 YFSETQ. The CDR3 DNA reads TGCGCCAGCAGCGCGGGACACTTGAACACTGAAGCTTTCTTT. Translated, it gives CASSAGHLNTEAFF.

The V and J genes are TRBV6-1 and TRBJ2-3; perhaps D is TRBD1 or TRBD2 (5 bases each). This CDR3 comprises 14 residues. V was clipped by 4 bases and J by 5 bases, with 13 bases between them. Germline CDR1 and CDR2: MNHNS and SASEGT. CDR3 coding DNA: TGTGCCAGCAGTGTTGGGGGAGTAATAGATACGCAGTATTTT. Amino acid sequence: CASSVGGVIDTQYF.

This clone was seen only once. The chain uses TRBV19 and TRBJ1-2; D unclear. V was shortened by 3 bases and J by 0 bases, with 11 bases between the two germline ends. The CDR3 runs to 15 residues. Germline CDR1 is LNHDA and CDR2 is SQIVND (reference sequence). CDR3 DNA: TGTGCCAGTAGTATCTCCCGGGGAGCTAACTATGGCTACACCTTC. Its protein is CASSISRGANYGYTF.

For this clone: The sample holds other DNA sequences that translate to the same CDR3. This chain uses TRBV5-4 with TRBJ2-5; 7 positions agree with TRBD1. In germline, CDR1 is SGHNT, CDR2 YYREEE (reference sequence). The CDR3 is 14 residues long. Germline trimming cut 0 bases from V and 2 bases from J; bases unmatched to any gene: 1. Here the CDR3 reads CASSLGRGQETQYF. The CDR3 bases are TGTGCCAGCAGCTTGGGCAGGGGGCAAGAGACCCAGTACTTC.

This rearrangement joins TRBV11-3 to TRBJ2-1, with D perhaps TRBD1 or TRBD2 (5 bases each). V was clipped by 2 bases and J by 7 bases, with 15 bases between them. The CDR3 length is 15 residues. Germline CDR1 SGHNT, CDR2 YENEEA. The CDR3 sequence is CASSLLVGPRNEQFF. In nucleotides, the CDR3 is TGTGCCAGCAGCTTATTGGTGGGACCGCGGAATGAGCAGTTCTTC.

This chain links TRBV5-1 with TRBJ2-5, with 15 bases fitting TRBD2. Germline lookup yields CDR1 SGHRS and CDR2 YFSETQ. The CDR3 runs 16 residues. The ends lost 4 bases at V and 5 bases at J; junction bases unmatched: 6. CDR3 nucleotides: TGCGCCAGCAGCCCCGGGACTAGCGGGGGGACTGAGACCCAGTACTTC. Encoded protein: CASSPGTSGGTETQYF.

The chain recombines TRBV4-1 with TRBJ2-3; no clear D. V was trimmed by 6 bases and J by 0 bases, leaving 7 bases between them. CDR1 MGHRA and CDR2 YSYEKL come from the germline V gene. The CDR3 length is 13 residues. The CDR3 protein is CASRTTSTDTQYF. CDR3 in DNA: TGCGCCAGCAGAACGACTAGCACAGATACGCAGTATTTT.

The chain links TRBV27 to TRBJ2-6; D remains ambiguous. V gave up 2 bases and J gave up 1 base, with 6 bases separating them. Germline CDR1 is MNHEY and CDR2 is SMNVEV (reference sequence). The CDR3 has 15 amino acids. The CDR3 loop reads CASSLVPSGANVLTF. The CDR3 DNA sequence: TGTGCCAGCAGTTTAGTGCCATCTGGGGCCAACGTCCTGACTTTC.